Shown below are 8 T cell receptor beta chains from a single sample sequenced in a study of identical twins. TCRdb analysed the 5' RACE reads with MiXCR anew, one entry per CDR3 protein. The sample includes approximately 1.8 million distinct CDR3 sequences, less than 40% of them seen just once. Input material: cord blood. These receptors were obtained from a newborn girl in good health.

The V call is TRBV7-2, the J call TRBJ1-1; D is possibly TRBD1 (6 bases). The CDR3 is made up of 15 amino acids. Between the trimmed V and J ends, which lost 2 bases and 1 base, there was a span of 11 bases. CDR1 is SGHTA, CDR2 FQGNSA, per germline. The CDR3 sequence is CASSLRGARNTEAFF. CDR3 in DNA: TGTGCCAGCAGCTTACGGGGGGCAAGGAACACTGAAGCTTTCTTT.

The chain is built from TRBV29-1 and TRBJ2-5; a weak D match, TRBD2 (6 bases). The CDR3 is 14 amino acids. Germline lookup yields CDR1 SQVTM and CDR2 ANQGSEA. Trimming removed 5 bases from V and 11 bases from J, with 24 bases in between. As DNA, the CDR3 is TGCAGCGTTACCCGGAGGGGATCTAGGAATGAGCAGTACTTC. It specifies CSVTRRGSRNEQYF.

This clonotype appeared a few times. CDR3 sequence reads: CASSLALRVKNEKLFF. DNA for the CDR3: TGTGCCAGCAGTTTAGCGCTGAGGGTCAAGAATGAAAAACTGTTTTTT. J is TRBJ1-4 and V is TRBV12-3 or TRBV12-4; D ambiguous. CDR3 length equals 16 residues. V was pared by 0 bases and J by 5 bases, with 13 bases between.

CDR3 sequence: CAISESRKGGTGELFF. The CDR3 DNA follows: TGTGCCATCAGTGAGTCAAGGAAGGGGGGCACCGGGGAGCTGTTTTTT. This chain connects TRBV10-3 to TRBJ2-2; D possibly uses TRBD1 or TRBD2 (6 bases each). This CDR3 spans 16 amino acids. Germline CDR1 ENHRY, CDR2 SYGVKD. The ends were cut back, 0 bases at V and 4 bases at J, with 12 bases in the middle.

The chain couples TRBV10-1 to TRBJ2-7; D possibly corresponds to TRBD2 (5 bases). Trimming shortened V by 0 bases and J by 4 bases, and 19 bases separated the two germline ends. There are 17 residues in the CDR3. Germline CDR1 and CDR2: WNHNN and SYGVQD (reference sequence). The DNA for the CDR3 is TGCGCCAGCAGTGAGTCGAGGGTTGCTGTATCGGGGTACGAGCAGTACTTC. Translating it yields CASSESRVAVSGYEQYF.

This clonotype was picked up a small number of times. V is TRBV6-2 or TRBV6-3 and J is TRBJ2-1, with D maybe TRBD2 (5 bases). The CDR3 sequence is 15 residues long. Germline CDR1 and CDR2: MNHEY and SVGEGT. The ends were cut back, 8 bases at V and 3 bases at J, with 17 bases in the middle. The CDR3 loop is CASRPTLADYNEQFF. The CDR3 region has the DNA TGTGCCAGCCGCCCAACGCTAGCAGACTACAATGAGCAGTTCTTC.

The table lists this clonotype with many counts. The rearrangement uses TRBV12-3 or TRBV12-4 and TRBJ2-3; TRBD2 aligns across 14 bases. The CDR3 has 15 residues. V gave up 4 bases and J gave up 6 bases; unmatched junction bases: 3. The CDR3 DNA reads TGTGCCAGCAGTTCGGGACTAGCGGGAGTGGATACGCAGTATTTT. Translated: CASSSGLAGVDTQYF.

The chain uses TRBV19 and TRBJ2-2; D is possibly TRBD1 (6 bases). The CDR3 is made up of 15 amino acids. Germline lookup yields CDR1 LNHDA and CDR2 SQIVND (reference sequence). The ends were cut back, 4 bases at V and 5 bases at J, with 14 bases in the middle. CDR3 bases: TGTGCCAGTAGTAGGGGGATTCAGGGGACCGGGGAGCTGTTTTTT. This sequence encodes CASSRGIQGTGELFF.